These 22 T cell receptor beta chains share one sample of origin, sequenced in a study of T cells in Graves' hyperthyroidism and ophthalmopathy. Researchers amplified the TCR beta CDR3 regions from RNA transcripts. The primer set for the first-round RT-PCR of the TCR CDR3 was HTBI. Each CDR3 protein is one row after TCRdb ran MiXCR on the multiplex PCR reads. The data contain 480,000 or so distinct CDR3 sequences, about 46% of them seen just once; the ten biggest clones take up roughly 45%. The sequenced material came from peripheral blood or thyroid tissue (not recorded which). The source is an adult woman with Graves' disease, either hyperthyroidism or ophthalmopathy (not recorded which).

This clonotype was seen a single time. V and J are TRBV12-3 or TRBV12-4 and TRBJ1-2; 11 nucleotides agree with TRBD1. The CDR3 is 15 amino acids. V was clipped by 5 bases and J by 5 bases; unmatched bases: 7. The CDR3 region has the DNA TGTGCCAGCAGTAACGGACAGGGGGCCGGATATGGCTACACCTTC. Protein: CASSNGQGAGYGYTF.

This clonotype was detected only a few times. The V gene is TRBV7-3, the J gene TRBJ1-6; D call uncertain. The CDR3 is 14 residues long. Trimming took off 6 bases at V and 8 bases at J, with 14 bases between the two ends. The germline gives CDR1 SGHTA, CDR2 FQGTGA. The CDR3 is CASSLLGRDSPLHF. DNA for the CDR3: TGTGCCAGCAGTCTCTTAGGGCGTGATTCACCCCTCCACTTT.

The chain joins TRBV9 to TRBJ2-5; D remains ambiguous. The CDR3 totals 15 residues. V lost 0 bases and J lost 4, with 13 bases in between. In germline, CDR1 is SGDLS, CDR2 YYNGEE. This chain's CDR3 is CASSVVPGRGETQYF. The DNA for the CDR3 is TGTGCCAGCAGCGTAGTCCCTGGAAGAGGAGAGACCCAGTACTTC.

The rearrangement joins TRBV12-3 or TRBV12-4 to TRBJ1-5; weak D call: TRBD1 (5 bases). There are 18 residues in the CDR3. The ends were cut back, 6 bases at V and 1 base at J, with 22 bases in the middle. The CDR3 sequence: CASSPGGGVDFSNQPQHF. The CDR3 DNA sequence: TGTGCCAGCAGCCCCGGTGGGGGTGTTGATTTCAGCAATCAGCCCCAGCATTTT.

This clonotype was observed a handful of times. The chain combines TRBV7-9 with TRBJ2-7; TRBD1 aligns across 9 bases. The V and J ends lost 0 bases and 5 bases, in that order; junction bases with no gene match: 2. The V gene's germline CDR1 is SEHNR and CDR2 FQNEAQ (reference sequence). The CDR3 has 14 amino acids. CDR3 sequence: CASSLARTGDEQYF. For the CDR3, the DNA is TGTGCCAGCAGCTTAGCAAGGACAGGGGACGAGCAGTACTTC.

A few counts support this clonotype. This chain links TRBV6-2 or TRBV6-3 with TRBJ2-7, with TRBD2 matching 7 bases. CDR3 length equals 15 residues. Germline CDR1 and CDR2: MNHEY and SVGEGT. The trim removed 1 base at V and 2 bases at J, leaving 5 bases unmatched. The CDR3 DNA is TGTGCCAGCAGTTACTTTCCTAGCGGAACCTACGAGCAGTACTTC. It encodes CASSYFPSGTYEQYF.

To note about this clonotype: Possible read error: a much larger clone is one base away. This chain connects TRBV4-1 to TRBJ2-7; D is undetermined. This CDR3 has 12 residues. In germline, CDR1 is MGHRA, CDR2 YSYEKL. CDR3 sequence: CASSQVNYGQYF. CDR3 DNA sequence: TGCGCCAGCAGCCAAGTCAACTACGGGCAGTACTTC.

Details on this clonotype: Mismatch with germline at one junction end may stem from a read error. The chain carries TRBV6-6 and TRBJ1-1; D gene uncertain. CDR3 length equals 13 residues. Per germline, CDR1 MNHNY and CDR2 SVGAGI (reference sequence). The CDR3 nucleotides read TGTACCAGCATATTCGCGCTGAACACTGAAGCTCTCTTT. Its translation is CTSIFALNTEALF.

This clonotype was counted many times. The chain links TRBV11-2 to TRBJ1-2; D might be TRBD1 (6 bases). Germline values: CDR1 SGHAT, CDR2 FQNNGV. The V end was cut by 6 bases, the J end by 0 bases, with 17 bases between. This CDR3 spans 16 amino acids. The DNA of the CDR3 is TGTGCCAGCAGTCCGGGACAAGAGTTCTCTAACTATGGCTACACCTTC. Translated: CASSPGQEFSNYGYTF.

This chain uses TRBV5-4 with TRBJ2-5, with 12 bases aligning to TRBD2. CDR3 length: 15 amino acids. From germline, CDR1 is SGHNT and CDR2 YYREEE (reference sequence). Trimming took 1 base from V and 5 from J; bases not matched to a gene: 3. Here the CDR3 DNA reads TGTGCCAGCAGCTTGTCCCTAGCGGGAGGGGAGACCCAGTACTTC. This encodes CASSLSLAGGETQYF.

The table lists this clonotype with a count of one. The CDR3 nucleotides are TGTGCCTTGACAGCAGATCCGGAACAAGAGACCCAGTACTTC. It translates to CALTADPEQETQYF. V usage is TRBV10-3 and J usage is TRBJ2-5; D may be TRBD1 (5 bases). Germline V gives CDR1 ENHRY, CDR2 SYGVKD. Between the trimmed V and J ends, which lost 11 bases and 2 bases, there was a span of 18 bases. This CDR3 has 14 amino acids.

The chain couples TRBV9 to TRBJ2-5; D could derive from TRBD1 or TRBD2 (6 bases each). This CDR3 has 15 amino acids. Germline assignment: CDR1 SGDLS and CDR2 YYNGEE. Trimming shortened V by 2 bases and J by 2 bases, and 13 bases separated the two germline ends. CDR3 coding DNA: TGTGCCAGCAGCGTCAGGGGAGGACGGCAAGAGACCCAGTACTTC. It specifies CASSVRGGRQETQYF.

CDR3: CASSHPDRAPAQYF. The DNA of the CDR3 is TGTGCCAGCAGCCATCCGGACAGGGCCCCGGCCCAGTACTTC. This sequence joins TRBV11-2 and TRBJ2-5, with 8 bases fitting TRBD1. With 5 bases clipped from V and 9 bases from J, the junction kept 11 bases outside the gene matches. This CDR3 has 14 residues. CDR1 is SGHAT and CDR2 is FQNNGV in the germline V gene. The complete variable domain, with remaining parts taken from reference TRBV11-2 and TRBJ2-5, reads EAGVAQSPRYKIIEKRQSVAFWCNPISGHATLYWYQQILGQGPKLLIQFQNNGVVDDSQLPKDRFSAERLKGVDSTLKIQPAKLEDSAVYLCASSHPDRAPAQYFGPGTRLLVL.

The chain joins TRBV20-1 to TRBJ1-5; 7 positions agree with TRBD1. Looked up from germline, CDR1 is DFQATT and CDR2 is SNEGSKA (reference sequence). J was trimmed by 2 bases and V by 5 bases; bases with no gene match: 9. The CDR3 totals 15 residues. The CDR3 is CSASRQGGGNQPQHF. For the CDR3, the DNA is TGCAGTGCTTCGAGACAGGGCGGCGGCAATCAGCCCCAGCATTTT.

This clonotype was seen many times. This sequence joins TRBV19 and TRBJ1-1; no clear D. From germline, CDR1 is LNHDA and CDR2 SQIVND (reference sequence). The CDR3 is made up of 15 amino acids. The V end was cut by 7 bases, the J end by 0 bases, with 15 bases between. The CDR3, as DNA: TGTGCCAGTACCTTCTACCCTCGGATGAACACTGAAGCTTTCTTT. This translates into CASTFYPRMNTEAFF.

This clonotype has ten or more counts. The chain couples TRBV19 to TRBJ2-7; weak D call: TRBD1 (6 bases). This CDR3 has 15 residues. Trimming took 4 bases from V and 2 from J, leaving 15 bases between them. CDR1 and CDR2 (germline): LNHDA, SQIVND (reference sequence). CDR3 region: CASSTAVSGAYEQYF. As DNA, the CDR3 is TGTGCCAGTAGTACGGCTGTCTCAGGGGCCTACGAGCAGTACTTC.

This clonotype has at least ten counts. The chain couples TRBV7-9 to TRBJ1-4; 8 positions match TRBD1. CDR1 and CDR2 (germline): SEHNR, FQNEAQ (reference sequence). This CDR3 is built from 18 residues. The V gene end was trimmed by 5 bases and the J gene end by 0 bases; junction bases not matched to a gene: 11. In DNA form, the CDR3 reads TGTGCCAGCAGCCGACTTGGGGACAGGAGTCCAACTAATGAAAAACTGTTTTTT. Its translation: CASSRLGDRSPTNEKLFF.

In its sample, this clonotype was seen many times. This rearrangement joins TRBV5-1 to TRBJ1-2, with D possibly TRBD1 on 5 matching bases. CDR3 length: 13 residues. With 1 base removed from V and 9 bases from J, the gap between germline ends came to 13 bases. Germline V CDR1 and CDR2: SGHRS, YFSETQ. This CDR3 reads CASSLMRDQSYTF. The DNA for the CDR3 is TGCGCCAGCAGCTTGATGCGGGACCAGAGCTACACCTTC.

This clonotype was detected ten times or more. J is TRBJ2-7 and V is TRBV9; D gene ambiguous. The CDR3 is made up of 10 amino acids. The germline CDR1 and CDR2 sequences are SGDLS and YYNGEE. V lost 5 bases, J lost 3 bases, and 3 bases lay in between. DNA of the CDR3: TGTGCCAGCAGTTTCTACGAGCAGTACTTC. Its translation is CASSFYEQYF.

This chain uses TRBV7-2 with TRBJ1-6; D possibly corresponds to TRBD1 (6 bases). Trimming removed 1 base at V and 6 bases at J, with 10 bases between. CDR3 length equals 15 residues. From germline, CDR1 is SGHTA and CDR2 FQGNSA. The CDR3 sequence: CASSLDRVRNSPLHF. The CDR3 DNA follows: TGTGCCAGCAGCTTAGACAGGGTTCGTAATTCACCCCTCCACTTT.

There are a few counts of this clonotype. V and J are TRBV7-9 and TRBJ1-3; D possibly corresponds to TRBD1 (5 bases). The CDR3 is made up of 14 amino acids. Germline CDR1 reads SEHNR; CDR2 reads FQNEAQ (reference sequence). The V and J ends lost 5 bases and 4 bases respectively, with 12 bases between them. CDR3 loop: CASSPWGDGNTIYF. Written as DNA, the CDR3 is TGTGCCAGCAGCCCCTGGGGGGACGGAAACACCATATATTTT. Full variable domain (rest looked up from reference TRBV7-9 and TRBJ1-3): DTGVSQNPRHKITKRGQNVTFRCDPISEHNRLYWYRQTLGQGPEFLTYFQNEAQLEKSRLLSDRFSAERPKGSFSTLEIQRTEQGDSAMYLCASSPWGDGNTIYFGEGSWLTVV.

This chain connects TRBV9 to TRBJ1-5; 7 bases are a match to TRBD1. This CDR3 comprises 15 residues. The junction had 7 bases not matched to a gene; V was cut back by 4 bases and J by 3 bases. Germline loops: CDR1 SGDLS, CDR2 YYNGEE. CDR3 amino acids: CASSPTGRNNQPQHF. The DNA for the CDR3 is TGTGCCAGCAGCCCGACAGGGAGAAACAATCAGCCCCAGCATTTT.